The 20 T cell receptor beta chains below were found in one sample sequenced in a study of response to subunit inactivated influenza vaccine. TCRdb ran MiXCR on the RT-PCR reads and lists one entry per CDR3 protein. The sample shows hundreds of thousands of distinct CDR3 sequences, about 12% of them seen only once. The material was PBMCs from blood, obtained on the day of vaccination. These receptors all come from a man in his fifties who received an inactivated influenza vaccine.

A few counts support this clonotype. The V call is TRBV9, the J call TRBJ2-7, with D possibly being TRBD2 (7 bases). Germline V gene sequence: CDR1 SGDLS, CDR2 YYNGEE. V lost 4 bases and J lost 3, with 20 bases in between. The CDR3 has 16 amino acids. CDR3 coding DNA: TGTGCCAGCAGCCCCGGGGGGCTAGCGCTTTTCTACGAGCAGTACTTC. Amino acids: CASSPGGLALFYEQYF.

The chain links TRBV12-3 or TRBV12-4 to TRBJ2-3; D is ambiguous. CDR3 size: 13 residues. Trimming removed 5 bases at V and 6 bases at J, with 12 bases between. DNA for the CDR3: TGTGCCAGCAGTAATGGTCGCCCCGATACGCAGTATTTT. This sequence encodes CASSNGRPDTQYF.

This clonotype was seen more than once but under ten times. The chain recombines TRBV11-2 with TRBJ1-1, with D perhaps TRBD1 (6 bases). The CDR3 extends over 14 amino acids. Germline V gene lookup returns CDR1 SGHAT and CDR2 FQNNGV. Trimming stripped 2 bases from V and 4 bases from J, with 11 bases between. CDR3 coding DNA: TGTGCCAGCAGCTTAAGAACAGGGTTCACTGAAGCTTTCTTT. Its protein is CASSLRTGFTEAFF.

This sequence joins TRBV11-2 and TRBJ2-2, with 11 bases fitting TRBD1. The germline V gene encodes CDR1 SGHAT and CDR2 FQNNGV. This CDR3 spans 16 amino acids. V shed 5 bases, J shed 3 bases, and the junction held 5 bases outside the gene matches. The CDR3 DNA sequence: TGTGCCAGCAGCGTGGGGACAGGGGGATACACCGGGGAGCTGTTTTTT. Its translation: CASSVGTGGYTGELFF.

As for this clonotype: Sequence at one end of the junction differs from germline and may be a read error. V gene TRBV27 combines with J gene TRBJ2-1; perhaps TRBD2 as D (6 bases). The CDR3 covers 12 residues. Per germline, CDR1 MNHEY and CDR2 SMNVEV (reference sequence). Written as DNA, the CDR3 is TGTGCCAGCAGTTTCGGGGGAAATGAGCAGATCTTC. This encodes CASSFGGNEQIF.

This clonotype was picked up a small number of times. The V and J genes are TRBV6-2 or TRBV6-3 and TRBJ2-7, with 8 positions matching TRBD2. V gave up 4 bases and J gave up 3 bases; unmatched junction bases: 11. CDR3 length: 16 residues. Germline V gene data show CDR1 as MNHEY and CDR2 as SVGEGT. As DNA, the CDR3 is TGTGCCAGCAGTTCTCCTCCGGGACTAGAGATCTACGAGCAGTACTTC. This encodes CASSSPPGLEIYEQYF.

This clonotype turned up a few times. V gene TRBV2 combines with J gene TRBJ1-1, with TRBD1 matching 8 bases. Germline V gene sequence: CDR1 SNHLY, CDR2 FYNNEI. The junction had 8 bases not matched to a gene; V was cut back by 6 bases and J by 8 bases. The CDR3 loop spans 13 amino acids. Here the CDR3 DNA reads TGTGCCAGCAGCGCGGGCGGACAGGGAGAAGCTTTCTTT. It is translated as CASSAGGQGEAFF.

This clonotype was counted at least ten times. V usage is TRBV20-1 and J usage is TRBJ2-7; 10 nucleotides match TRBD1. The V and J ends lost 3 bases and 2 bases, in that order; junction bases with no gene match: 4. The CDR3 runs to 14 residues. Looked up from germline, CDR1 is DFQATT and CDR2 is SNEGSKA (reference sequence). The CDR3, as DNA: TGCAGTGCTAGCCGGGACAGGGGCCCCTACGAGCAGTACTTC. It codes for CSASRDRGPYEQYF.

This clonotype was detected a few times. The V and J genes are TRBV5-6 and TRBJ2-4; D perhaps matches TRBD2 (6 bases). V was cut by 2 bases and J by 2 bases, with 8 bases left in between. The CDR3 sequence is 14 residues long. Germline-derived CDR1 and CDR2 are SGHDT and YYEEEE. The CDR3 sequence is CASSFGGSKNIQYF. The CDR3 DNA follows: TGTGCCAGCAGCTTCGGAGGGTCCAAAAACATTCAGTACTTC.

V is TRBV12-3 or TRBV12-4 and J is TRBJ1-1, with D possibly TRBD1 on 6 matching bases. Trimming took off 3 bases at V and 0 bases at J, with 8 bases between the two ends. There are 14 residues in the CDR3. The CDR3 coding sequence is TGTGCCAGCAGTTTCGGGGGCTTGAACACTGAAGCTTTCTTT. Amino acid sequence: CASSFGGLNTEAFF.

This clonotype turned up a few times. This chain connects TRBV6-1 to TRBJ1-6; D not certain. Germline assignment: CDR1 MNHNS and CDR2 SASEGT. CDR3 length: 14 amino acids. Trimming pared 2 bases from V and 6 bases from J, leaving 8 bases between. Here the CDR3 DNA reads TGTGCCAGCAGTGAATTAGGGATTAATTCACCCCTCCACTTT. Translated: CASSELGINSPLHF.

The chain recombines TRBV2 with TRBJ2-5; 8 bases agree with TRBD2. The V gene end was trimmed by 0 bases and the J gene end by 3 bases; junction bases not matched to a gene: 3. The CDR3 contains 15 residues. Germline V gene data show CDR1 as SNHLY and CDR2 as FYNNEI. This CDR3 reads CASSEAPGGKETQYF. The CDR3 DNA reads TGTGCCAGCAGTGAAGCCCCGGGAGGGAAAGAGACCCAGTACTTC.

The rearrangement uses TRBV20-1 and TRBJ2-7; D ambiguous. Trimming shortened V by 6 bases and J by 4 bases, and 19 bases separated the two germline ends. This CDR3 contains 14 residues. Germline assignment: CDR1 DFQATT and CDR2 SNEGSKA (reference sequence). The CDR3 spells CSAILGRIVYEQYF. CDR3 sequence (DNA): TGCAGTGCCATTCTCGGCCGCATCGTGTACGAGCAGTACTTC.

The rearrangement links TRBV18 to TRBJ2-7, with 11 bases identical to TRBD2. The CDR3 has 16 residues. V was pared by 2 bases and J by 4 bases, with 7 bases of the junction left unmatched. CDR1 is KGHSH, CDR2 LQKENI, per germline. The CDR3 reads CASSPFTSGGSYEQYF. The CDR3 DNA is TGTGCCAGCTCACCATTCACTAGCGGGGGTTCTTACGAGCAGTACTTC.

V usage is TRBV20-1 and J usage is TRBJ2-5; D not resolved. Germline loops: CDR1 DFQATT, CDR2 SNEGSKA (reference sequence). V was cut by 3 bases and J by 0 bases, with 8 bases left in between. The CDR3 sequence is 13 residues long. The CDR3 region is CSASTTHQETQYF. The CDR3, as DNA: TGCAGTGCTAGTACTACCCACCAAGAGACCCAGTACTTC.

In its sample, this clonotype was seen a few times. The CDR3: CSANTARGRTDTQYF. The CDR3 DNA sequence: TGCAGCGCCAATACCGCGAGGGGCCGCACAGATACGCAGTATTTT. The chain uses TRBV29-1 and TRBJ2-3; perhaps D is TRBD1 or TRBD2 (5 bases each). V was trimmed by 7 bases and J by 1 base, leaving 18 bases between them. Germline CDR1 and CDR2: SQVTM and ANQGSEA. This CDR3 has 15 residues.

This rearrangement joins TRBV7-9 to TRBJ1-2; 7 bases fit TRBD1. The CDR3 length is 13 residues. Trimming took 4 bases from V and 10 from J; bases not matched to a gene: 9. Germline CDR1 reads SEHNR; CDR2 reads FQNEAQ (reference sequence). The CDR3 DNA reads as TGTGCCAGCAGCTCGGACAGGAAAATCGCCTACACCTTC. Amino acid sequence: CASSSDRKIAYTF.

This clonotype came up a few times. This chain connects TRBV20-1 to TRBJ2-7; 7 positions match TRBD2. V shed 1 base and J 2 bases; nucleotides not matched to a gene: 5. This CDR3 comprises 14 residues. Germline values: CDR1 DFQATT, CDR2 SNEGSKA (reference sequence). CDR3 DNA sequence: TGCAGTGCTAGAGCTGGTGGGGGGGCCTACGAGCAGTACTTC. Amino acids: CSARAGGGAYEQYF.

This clonotype was counted many times. J is TRBJ2-1 and V is TRBV5-1; possibly TRBD2 for D (6 bases). This CDR3 is 14 amino acids long. Germline V gene sequence: CDR1 SGHRS, CDR2 YFSETQ. V gave up 5 bases and J gave up 8 bases, with 17 bases separating them. This chain's CDR3 is CASSTTSVPYEQFF. CDR3 nucleotides: TGCGCCAGCAGTACGACTAGTGTCCCCTATGAGCAGTTCTTC. The entire variable domain, with the rest obtained from reference TRBV5-1 and TRBJ2-1, is as follows: KAGVTQTPRYLIKTRGQQVTLSCSPISGHRSVSWYQQTPGQGLQFLFEYFSETQRNKGNFPGRFSGRQFSNSRSEMNVSTLELGDSALYLCASSTTSVPYEQFFGPGTRLTVL.

This chain uses TRBV6-2 or TRBV6-3 with TRBJ2-7, with 8 bases lining up with TRBD2. The CDR3 length is 14 residues. Trimming cost V 8 bases and J 2 bases; bases outside gene matches: 8. Germline CDR1 MNHEY, CDR2 SVGEGT. The CDR3 region has the DNA TGTGCCAGCGGCGGGGGGCCTCGACCCTACGAGCAGTACTTC. It specifies CASGGGPRPYEQYF.